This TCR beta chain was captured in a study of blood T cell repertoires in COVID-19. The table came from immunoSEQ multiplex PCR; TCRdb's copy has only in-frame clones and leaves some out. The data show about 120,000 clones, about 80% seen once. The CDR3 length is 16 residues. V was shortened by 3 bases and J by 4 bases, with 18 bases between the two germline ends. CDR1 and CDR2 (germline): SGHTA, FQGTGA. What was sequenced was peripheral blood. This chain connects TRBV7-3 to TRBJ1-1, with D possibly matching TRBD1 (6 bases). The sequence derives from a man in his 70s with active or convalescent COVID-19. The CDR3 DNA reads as TGTGCCAGCAGCTTCCTCGGGGGGCGAGGAGGCACTGAAGCTTTCTTT. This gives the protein CASSFLGGRGGTEAFF.